Here is one T cell receptor (beta chain) with its context. It lacks a known antigen. No quality values exist for individual bases; no much larger clone is one base distant. The identical CDR3 is also encoded by other nucleotide sequences in the sample. Genomic DNA was isolated from the sorted cells so that the TCRbeta CDR3 region could be sequenced. The immunoSEQ Assay was used for sequencing of TCRbeta CDR3 regions. TCRdb obtained this table from immuneACCESS and retained in-frame rearrangements with V and J assigned. These tables miss some clones; where compared with another copy, unresolved V genes account for less than half of the shortfall, and the remainder is unexplained. The sample table holds about 100,000 clones, of which 89% were seen once. The ten largest account for 0.16% of the sample. The data belong to a study of OX40 agonist ivuxolimab in advanced cancers. Study-level background: The costimulatory receptor OX40 (CD134) was targeted by ivuxolimab, a fully human IgG2 agonistic monoclonal antibody. Intravenous ivuxolimab was administered to patients every 2 weeks at six dose levels: 0.01, 0.1, 0.3, 1.5, 3 and 10 mg/kg. Of the approximately 50 dose-escalation patients, hepatocellular carcinoma was present in roughly 19, melanoma in roughly 15, renal cell carcinoma in 9 and head and neck cancer in 9. In the dose-escalation cohort, more than 80% of patients were male, and the mean age was 60 years with a range of roughly 23 to 90. Prior anti-PD-1, anti-PD-L1 or anti-CTLA-4 therapy was permitted, and about two fifths of dose-escalation patients had received checkpoint inhibitors. Partial responses occurred in three dose-escalation patients, of whom one had hepatocellular carcinoma and two had cutaneous melanoma. Peripheral TCRbeta sequencing aimed to test whether ivuxolimab altered TCR sequence diversity and caused clonal T-cell expansion. The paper describes the monotherapy dose-escalation part (N of about 47 patients) of the phase I trial of ivuxolimab.

Patients with autoimmune disease history or receiving systemic immunosuppression were excluded from the trial. In every dose cohort, peripheral blood was drawn for TCR sequencing at baseline, cycle 4 day 1, and cycle 7 day 1. Samples came from an open-label, multicenter, first-in-human phase I dose-escalation trial of ivuxolimab. Adults with locally advanced or metastatic head and neck squamous cell, hepatocellular, melanoma or renal cell carcinoma were enrolled in the trial. Before TCR sequencing, CD4+ T cells and CD8+ T cells from peripheral blood were sorted into separate populations. The CDR3 goes from the cysteine to the phenylalanine over 15 residues. Of the read, only the CDR3 DNA is kept; its 45 bases are in frame from base 1. The germline V gene sets CDR1 to SGHTA and CDR2 to FQGNSA. Trimming takes 5 bases from V and 3 bases from J, and the germline ends sit 14 bases apart. What the study reported, not specific to this receptor: After ivuxolimab, expanded clones were on average more numerous among CD8+ T cells than among CD4+ T cells. Low levels of normalized T-cell clonal expansion were also shown by some nonresponding patients. In the 0.1-3.0 mg/kg groups, partial responders had among the lowest normalized peripheral clonal expansion, particularly in CD8+ T cells. The antigen specificity of the clonally expanded peripheral T cells was not determined. At doses from 0.1 to 3.0 mg/kg, clonal expansion was seen in both CD4+ and CD8+ blood T cells between baseline and week 6.

The clonotype originates from an adult with an advanced solid tumor such as melanoma, head and neck, liver or kidney cancer. The sequencing here drew on CD4+ or CD8+ T cells sorted from blood, taken in a trial of the OX40 agonist ivuxolimab. The sequence joins TRBV7-2 to TRBJ2-1, with TRBD2 tentatively as D gene (5 bases match). The CDR3 is CASSLASGYYNEQFF. The nucleotides are TGTGCCAGCAGCCTTGCCAGCGGTTACTACAATGAGCAGTTCTTC.